This entry lists 20 T cell receptor beta chains sequenced from one sample in a study of shared clonotypes between healthy human individuals. Repertoires were generated with immunoSEQ multiplex PCR, while TCRdb's copy carries only in-frame clones and drops some. The data show some 2,400,000 clones, with 90% to 97% seen just once and 0.1% to 0.15% held by the top ten. The specimen was naive CD4+ T cells sorted from blood. Subset: CD45RA+ positively selected. Source of these receptors: a man younger than 35 in good health.

This clone was found once. The rearrangement joins TRBV6-6 to TRBJ2-7; D is undetermined. The V gene lost 4 bases and the J gene lost 2 bases, with 15 bases spanning the gap. The CDR3 runs to 15 residues. The germline V gene encodes CDR1 MNHNY and CDR2 SVGAGI (reference sequence). The CDR3 is CASSSSSASPYEQYF. The CDR3 DNA reads TGTGCCAGCAGTTCCTCTAGTGCCTCCCCCTACGAGCAGTACTTC.

The CDR3 DNA reads as TGTGCCAGCAGCGTCTCACCCGATTTGAACACTGAAGCTTTCTTT. As protein: CASSVSPDLNTEAFF. V usage is TRBV9 and J usage is TRBJ1-1, with D uncertain. Per the germline V gene, CDR1 is SGDLS and CDR2 is YYNGEE. This CDR3 is 15 amino acids long. V was shortened by 2 bases and J by 0 bases, with 11 bases between the two germline ends.

This chain uses TRBV7-9 with TRBJ2-7; 7 bases match TRBD1. V lost 9 bases and J lost 0; bases outside the gene matches: 2. Germline CDR1 is SEHNR and CDR2 is FQNEAQ (reference sequence). This CDR3 comprises 12 residues. The CDR3 region is CASRDSSYEQYF. The CDR3 bases are TGTGCCAGTCGGGACAGCTCCTACGAGCAGTACTTC.

Here the CDR3 reads CASSATIGTASEAFF. The DNA of the CDR3 is TGTGCCAGCAGTGCGACAATCGGGACAGCTAGTGAAGCTTTCTTT. This chain uses TRBV6-4 with TRBJ1-1; TRBD1 matches 7 bases. There are 15 residues in the CDR3. Trimming took 4 bases from V and 7 from J; bases not matched to a gene: 12. The V gene's germline CDR1 is MRHNA and CDR2 SNTAGT.

The V gene is TRBV2, the J gene TRBJ2-7; a weak D match, TRBD2 (5 bases). Per germline, CDR1 SNHLY and CDR2 FYNNEI. Trimming took 7 bases from V and 7 from J, leaving 14 bases between them. The CDR3 is 12 amino acids. CDR3: CASTKLSGEQYF. The CDR3 region has the DNA TGTGCCAGCACTAAACTCTCGGGGGAGCAGTACTTC. Together with reference TRBV2 and TRBJ2-7, the CDR3 gives the full variable domain: EPEVTQTPSHQVTQMGQEVILRCVPISNHLYFYWYRQILGQKVEFLVSFYNNEISEKSEIFDDQFSVERPDGSNFTLKIRSTKLEDSAMYFCASTKLSGEQYFGPGTRLTVT.

On this clone: At one end, the junction sequence differs from germline, possibly due to a read error. The rearrangement uses TRBV6-5 and TRBJ2-1; 15 bases match TRBD2. The CDR3 is made up of 12 amino acids. Germline values: CDR1 MNHEY, CDR2 SVGAGI. The CDR3 protein is CASRGLAGGWVF. For the CDR3, the DNA is TGTGCCAGCAGGGGACTAGCGGGAGGATGGGTCTTC.

V and J are TRBV28 and TRBJ2-7, with TRBD2 matching 8 bases. The CDR3 is made up of 15 amino acids. CDR1 and CDR2 (germline): MDHEN, SYDVKM. Trimming cost V 5 bases and J 0 bases; bases outside gene matches: 6. The CDR3 sequence is CASSTSGRSSYEQYF. For the CDR3, the DNA is TGTGCCAGCAGTACTAGCGGCAGAAGCTCCTACGAGCAGTACTTC. The full variable domain, rest sourced from reference TRBV28 and TRBJ2-7, is DVKVTQSSRYLVKRTGEKVFLECVQDMDHENMFWYRQDPGLGLRLIYFSYDVKMKEKGDIPEGYSVSREKKERFSLILESASTNQTSMYLCASSTSGRSSYEQYFGPGTRLTVT.

V is TRBV6-1 and J is TRBJ2-7, with D maybe TRBD1 (5 bases). Per germline, CDR1 MNHNS and CDR2 SASEGT. The V end lost 3 bases, the J end lost 9 bases, and 15 bases lay between the germline ends. The CDR3 has 13 residues. The CDR3 nucleotides read TGTGCCAGCAGTGACACAGGATCGGTTGTGCAGTACTTC. Translated: CASSDTGSVVQYF.

The chain uses TRBV10-3 and TRBJ1-1; D is undetermined. The V and J ends lost 2 bases and 5 bases respectively, with 18 bases between them. Germline CDR1 reads ENHRY; CDR2 reads SYGVKD. CDR3 length equals 16 residues. The CDR3 is CAISELTAGDGTEAFF. The CDR3 region has the DNA TGTGCCATCAGTGAGCTAACTGCAGGAGATGGGACTGAAGCTTTCTTT.

Notes on this clone: Other nucleotide sequences from this sample produce the same CDR3. The chain carries TRBV5-1 and TRBJ1-2, with D perhaps matching TRBD1 (5 bases). The V end lost 0 bases, the J end lost 4 bases, and 10 bases lay between the germline ends. Germline V CDR1 and CDR2: SGHRS, YFSETQ. The CDR3 length is 14 residues. CDR3 sequence (DNA): TGCGCCAGCAGCTTGGAGGGGACGGGCTATGGCTACACCTTC. Translation: CASSLEGTGYGYTF.

V and J are TRBV18 and TRBJ1-1; D remains ambiguous. Germline loops: CDR1 KGHSH, CDR2 LQKENI. The V end was cut by 5 bases, the J end by 0 bases, with 16 bases between. This CDR3 has 16 residues. This chain's CDR3 is CASSYSVPLMNTEAFF. CDR3 DNA sequence: TGTGCCAGCTCATATTCGGTACCCCTAATGAACACTGAAGCTTTCTTT.

This chain connects TRBV10-1 to TRBJ1-4; D is possibly TRBD1 (6 bases). The germline CDR1 and CDR2 sequences are WNHNN and SYGVQD (reference sequence). This CDR3 spans 15 amino acids. Trimming left V 2 bases short and J 7 bases short, with 14 bases between. The CDR3 region has the DNA TGCGCCAGCAGTGAGGGTCACAGGGCGAGTGAAAAACTGTTTTTT. Its translation: CASSEGHRASEKLFF.

The chain has TRBV9 and TRBJ2-4; 10 bases agree with TRBD1. There are 15 residues in the CDR3. Losses at the gene ends were 5 bases for V and 4 bases for J; bases not matched to a gene: 6. Germline V CDR1 and CDR2: SGDLS, YYNGEE. CDR3 amino acids: CASSRGTGEKNIQYF. CDR3 in DNA: TGTGCCAGCAGTCGCGGGACAGGGGAGAAAAACATTCAGTACTTC.

This sequence joins TRBV4-3 and TRBJ2-5, with a possible D match to TRBD2 (5 bases). Trimming pared 1 base from V and 4 bases from J, leaving 10 bases between. CDR3 length: 14 amino acids. Germline CDR1 LGHNA, CDR2 YSLEER. The CDR3 DNA sequence: TGCGCCAGCAGCCAAGGACGGGGTAGAGAGACCCAGTACTTC. This translates into CASSQGRGRETQYF.

This clone was detected only once. The chain is built from TRBV6-5 and TRBJ1-1; D might be TRBD1 (6 bases). CDR1 MNHEY and CDR2 SVGAGI come from the germline V gene. The CDR3 spans 13 residues. V was shortened by 5 bases and J by 4 bases, with 11 bases between the two germline ends. The CDR3, as DNA: TGTGCCAGCAGTCGGGGGGGCTTCACTGAAGCTTTCTTT. This gives the protein CASSRGGFTEAFF.

The chain uses TRBV5-1 and TRBJ2-7, with 8 bases matching TRBD1. V was clipped by 0 bases and J by 9 bases; unmatched bases: 14. The CDR3 runs 16 residues. Per the germline V gene, CDR1 is SGHRS and CDR2 is YFSETQ. CDR3 DNA sequence: TGCGCCAGCAGCTTGGTGAACGGACAGGGACTTTTGGGGCAGTACTTC. Its protein is CASSLVNGQGLLGQYF.

The chain uses TRBV7-2 and TRBJ2-2, with 10 bases matching TRBD2. The junction had 2 bases not matched to a gene; V was cut back by 4 bases and J by 3 bases. This CDR3 has 15 residues. CDR1 is SGHTA, CDR2 FQGNSA, per germline. The CDR3 reads CASSSSGGYTGELFF. The CDR3 DNA sequence: TGTGCCAGCAGCTCTAGCGGGGGTTACACCGGGGAGCTGTTTTTT.

The chain has TRBV5-4 and TRBJ2-1, with TRBD2 identical over 11 bases. The CDR3 totals 15 residues. Germline-derived CDR1 and CDR2 are SGHNT and YYREEE (reference sequence). After removal of 4 bases from V and 4 bases from J, the junction contained 4 bases not matched to a gene. CDR3 amino acids: CASSILAGEYNEQFF. In DNA, the CDR3 is TGTGCCAGCAGCATACTAGCGGGGGAGTACAATGAGCAGTTCTTC.

This chain uses TRBV6-1 with TRBJ2-5, with a possible D match to TRBD1 (6 bases). This CDR3 has 13 amino acids. Germline V lookup: CDR1 MNHNS, CDR2 SASEGT. Deletions cut 3 bases from V and 7 bases from J, with 12 bases between. This chain's CDR3 is CASSEAQGRTQYF. The CDR3, as DNA: TGTGCCAGCAGTGAGGCACAGGGTCGGACCCAGTACTTC.

The chain carries TRBV6-5 and TRBJ2-7; a possible D gene is TRBD2 (6 bases). Germline V gene data show CDR1 as MNHEY and CDR2 as SVGAGI. Trimming pared 0 bases from V and 4 bases from J, leaving 16 bases between. This CDR3 is 16 amino acids long. The CDR3 region has the DNA TGTGCCAGCAGTTACTCGGGGCGGGGCCCCCCTTACGAGCAGTACTTC. Translating gives CASSYSGRGPPYEQYF.